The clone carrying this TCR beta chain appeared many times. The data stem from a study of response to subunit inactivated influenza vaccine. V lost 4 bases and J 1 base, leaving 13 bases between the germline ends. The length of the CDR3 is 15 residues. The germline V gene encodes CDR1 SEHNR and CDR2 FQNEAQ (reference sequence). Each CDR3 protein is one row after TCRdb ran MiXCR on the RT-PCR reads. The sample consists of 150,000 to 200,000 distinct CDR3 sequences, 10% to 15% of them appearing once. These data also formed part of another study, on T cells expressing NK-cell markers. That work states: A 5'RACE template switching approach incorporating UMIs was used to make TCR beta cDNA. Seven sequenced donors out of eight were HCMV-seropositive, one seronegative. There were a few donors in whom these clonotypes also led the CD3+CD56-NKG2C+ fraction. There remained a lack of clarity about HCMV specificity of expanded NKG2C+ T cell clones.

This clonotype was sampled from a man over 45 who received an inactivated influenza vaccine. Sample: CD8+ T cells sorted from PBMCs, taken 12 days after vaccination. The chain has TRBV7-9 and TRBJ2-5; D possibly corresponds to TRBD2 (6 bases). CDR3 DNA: TGTGCCAGCAGCTCAGAAGGCGGGACCCAAGAGACCCAGTACTTC. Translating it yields CASSSEGGTQETQYF. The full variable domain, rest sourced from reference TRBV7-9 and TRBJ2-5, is DTGVSQNPRHKITKRGQNVTFRCDPISEHNRLYWYRQTLGQGPEFLTYFQNEAQLEKSRLLSDRFSAERPKGSFSTLEIQRTEQGDSAMYLCASSSEGGTQETQYFGPGTRLLVL.